One TCR beta chain is described in this entry. This entry is derived from a study of blood T cells in healthy people across ages. Primed by a sample-barcoded 5' primer and a J-beta primer mix, a second PCR proceeded for about 7 to 11 cycles. TCRdb reprocessed the 5' RACE reads with MiXCR, giving one entry per CDR3 protein. Of fewer than 950,000 distinct CDR3 sequences detected, 53% appear once; the ten largest clones hold roughly 37%. The people who gave samples were healthy Caucasians from Russia, aged roughly 6 to 90. Sequencing was performed on blood. The receptor was isolated from a man older than 75 in good health.

Written as DNA, the CDR3 is TGTGCCACCCAGGACGGATCGTATCAGCCCCAGCATTTT. Translated: CATQDGSYQPQHF. This chain uses TRBV15 with TRBJ1-5; no reliable D call. This CDR3 spans 13 amino acids. Germline V CDR1 and CDR2: LNHNV, YYDKDF (reference sequence). Between the trimmed V and J ends, which lost 8 bases and 5 bases, there was a span of 13 bases.